This T cell receptor (beta chain) came from a study of cytomegalovirus exposure and HLA in healthy donors. Germline lookup yields CDR1 LGHNA and CDR2 YNFKEQ. The CDR3 has 18 residues. With 3 bases clipped from V and 5 bases from J, the junction kept 10 bases outside the gene matches. Amplification used 60 Vbeta primers and 13 Jbeta primers. The protocol was immunoSEQ multiplex PCR, while the TCRdb copy is restricted to in-frame clones and leaves out a portion. The data contain roughly 170,000 clones, around four fifths of them singletons. The sequenced sample consisted of PBMCs. V and J are TRBV4-2 and TRBJ2-3, with TRBD2 identical over 14 bases. The origin of this receptor is a young man in good health and CMV-seronegative. The CDR3 nucleotides read TGTGCCAGCAGCCAGGATATGTCCGGGACTAGCGGGAGAGATACGCAGTATTTT. Translated: CASSQDMSGTSGRDTQYF.